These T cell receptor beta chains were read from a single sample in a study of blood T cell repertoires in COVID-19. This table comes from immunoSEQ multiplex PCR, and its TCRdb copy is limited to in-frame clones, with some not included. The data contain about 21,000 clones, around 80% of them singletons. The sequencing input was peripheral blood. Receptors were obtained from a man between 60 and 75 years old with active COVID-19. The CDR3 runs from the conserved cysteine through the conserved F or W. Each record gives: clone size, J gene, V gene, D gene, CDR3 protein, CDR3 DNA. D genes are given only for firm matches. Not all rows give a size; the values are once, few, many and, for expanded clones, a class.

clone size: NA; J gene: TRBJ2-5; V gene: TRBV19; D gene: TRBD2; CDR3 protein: CASSGGTGGWPKETQYF; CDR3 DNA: TGTGCCAGTAGTGGGGGGACGGGAGGGTGGCCTAAAGAGACCCAGTACTTC
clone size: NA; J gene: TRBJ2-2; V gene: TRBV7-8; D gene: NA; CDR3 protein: CASRARGGNTGELFF; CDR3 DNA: TGTGCCAGCAGAGCCCGGGGTGGGAACACCGGGGAGCTGTTTTTT
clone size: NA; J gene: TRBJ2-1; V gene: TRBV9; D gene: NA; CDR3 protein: CASSVTAGRHNEQFF; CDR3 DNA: TGTGCCAGCAGCGTGACGGCAGGGCGGCACAATGAGCAGTTCTTC
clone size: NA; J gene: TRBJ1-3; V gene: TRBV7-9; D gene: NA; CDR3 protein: CASSSDRHSGNTIYF; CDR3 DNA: TGTGCCAGCAGCTCCGACAGGCACTCTGGAAACACCATATATTTT
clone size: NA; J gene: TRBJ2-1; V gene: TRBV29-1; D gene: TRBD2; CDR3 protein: CSAHAPSGNEQFF; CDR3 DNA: TGCAGCGCCCACGCGCCTAGCGGGAATGAGCAGTTCTTC
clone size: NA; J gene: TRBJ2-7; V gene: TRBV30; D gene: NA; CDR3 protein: CAWIGGPTYEQYF; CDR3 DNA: TGTGCCTGGATAGGCGGGCCAACCTACGAGCAGTACTTC
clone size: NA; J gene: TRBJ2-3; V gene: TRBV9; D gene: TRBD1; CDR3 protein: CASSVWDRDADTQYF; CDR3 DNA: TGTGCCAGCAGCGTCTGGGACAGGGATGCAGATACGCAGTATTTT
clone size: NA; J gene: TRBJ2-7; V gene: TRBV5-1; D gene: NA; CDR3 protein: CASSLDGTRGYEQYF; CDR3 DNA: TGCGCCAGCAGCTTGGACGGAACTAGAGGCTACGAGCAGTACTTC
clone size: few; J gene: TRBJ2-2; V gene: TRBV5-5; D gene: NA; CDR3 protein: CASSLRGDGPGELFF; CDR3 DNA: TGTGCCAGCAGCTTGAGAGGAGATGGTCCCGGGGAGCTGTTTTTT
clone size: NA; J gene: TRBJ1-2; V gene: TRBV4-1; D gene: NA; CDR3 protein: CASSQDSGQGTHHYTF; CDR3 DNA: TGCGCCAGCAGCCAAGATAGCGGGCAGGGCACCCATCACTACACCTTC
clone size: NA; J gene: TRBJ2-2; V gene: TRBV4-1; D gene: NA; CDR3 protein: CASSQDAQGLGELFF; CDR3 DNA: TGCGCCAGCAGCCAAGATGCACAGGGCCTGGGGGAGCTGTTTTTT
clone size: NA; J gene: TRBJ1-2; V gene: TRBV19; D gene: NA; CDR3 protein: CASSMRNGYGYTF; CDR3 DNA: TGTGCCAGTAGTATGCGCAACGGCTATGGCTACACCTTC
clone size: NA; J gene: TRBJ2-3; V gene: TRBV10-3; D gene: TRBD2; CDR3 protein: CAISLASGSSDTQYF; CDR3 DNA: TGTGCCATCAGTTTGGCTAGCGGGAGCTCAGATACGCAGTATTTT
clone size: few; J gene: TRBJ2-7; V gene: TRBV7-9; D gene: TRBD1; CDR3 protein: CATEPTGGEQYF; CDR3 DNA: TGTGCCACCGAACCCACAGGGGGTGAGCAGTACTTC
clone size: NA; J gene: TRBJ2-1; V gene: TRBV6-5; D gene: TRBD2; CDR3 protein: CASSYLAGAYNEQFF; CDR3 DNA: TGTGCCAGCAGTTACCTCGCGGGAGCTTACAATGAGCAGTTCTTC
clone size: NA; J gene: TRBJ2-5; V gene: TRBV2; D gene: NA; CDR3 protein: CASSEDIQGGKTQYF; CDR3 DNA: TGTGCCAGCAGTGAAGATATACAGGGTGGGAAGACCCAGTACTTC
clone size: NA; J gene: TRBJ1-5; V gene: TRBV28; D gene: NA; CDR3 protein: CASSLRGSSQPQHF; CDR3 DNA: TGTGCCAGCAGTTTACGGGGTTCAAGTCAGCCCCAGCATTTT
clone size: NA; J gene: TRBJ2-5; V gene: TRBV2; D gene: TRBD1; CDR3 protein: CATGTGGFFPQYF; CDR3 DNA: TGTGCCACCGGTACAGGGGGCTTTTTCCCCCAGTACTTC
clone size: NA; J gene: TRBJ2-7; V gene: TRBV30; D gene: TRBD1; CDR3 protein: CAWSGDRWGEQYF; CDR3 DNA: TGTGCCTGGAGTGGGGACAGATGGGGCGAGCAGTACTTC
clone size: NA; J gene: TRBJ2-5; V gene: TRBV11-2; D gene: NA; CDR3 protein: CASSLRVNRVETQYF; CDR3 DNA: TGTGCCAGCAGCTTAAGGGTTAACAGGGTTGAGACCCAGTACTTC
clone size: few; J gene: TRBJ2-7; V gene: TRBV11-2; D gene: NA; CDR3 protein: CASSLGTLTEQYF; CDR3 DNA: TGTGCCAGCAGCTTAGGGACTCTTACCGAGCAGTACTTC
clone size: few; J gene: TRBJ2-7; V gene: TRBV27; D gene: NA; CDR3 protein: CASKPTLGGYEQYF; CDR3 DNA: TGTGCCAGCAAACCTACTCTCGGGGGCTACGAGCAGTACTTC
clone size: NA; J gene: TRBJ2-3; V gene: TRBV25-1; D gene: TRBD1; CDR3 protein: CASSARDRGPQYF; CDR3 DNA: TGTGCCAGCAGTGCCAGGGACAGGGGGCCGCAGTATTTT
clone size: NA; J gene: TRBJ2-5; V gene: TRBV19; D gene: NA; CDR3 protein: CASSISGKETQYF; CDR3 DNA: TGTGCCAGTAGTATTTCGGGGAAAGAGACCCAGTACTTC
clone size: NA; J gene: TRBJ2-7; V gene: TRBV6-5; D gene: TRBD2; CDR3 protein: CASSQRERAYEQYF; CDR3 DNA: TGTGCCAGCAGCCAGCGGGAGCGGGCCTACGAGCAGTACTTC
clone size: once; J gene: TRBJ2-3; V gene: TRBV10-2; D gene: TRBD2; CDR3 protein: CASSAASGGGTDTQYF; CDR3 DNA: TGCGCCAGCAGTGCGGCTAGCGGGGGGGGTACAGATACGCAGTATTTT
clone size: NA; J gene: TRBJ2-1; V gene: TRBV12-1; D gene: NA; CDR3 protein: CASSFANWRLAGAYNEQFF; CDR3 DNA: TGTGCCAGCAGCTTTGCTAATTGGAGACTAGCGGGAGCCTACAATGAGCAGTTCTTC
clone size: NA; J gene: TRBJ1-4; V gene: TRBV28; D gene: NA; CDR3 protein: CASSLQEKLFF; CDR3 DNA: TGTGCCAGCAGTTTGCAGGAAAAACTGTTTTTT
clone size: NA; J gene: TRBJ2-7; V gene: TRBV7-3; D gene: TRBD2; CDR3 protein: CATPYHPQAGGPREQYF; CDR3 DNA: TGTGCCACCCCCTATCACCCCCAAGCGGGAGGGCCTCGCGAGCAGTACTTC
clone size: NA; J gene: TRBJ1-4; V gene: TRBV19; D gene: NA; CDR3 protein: CASSQQRPDRRYEKLFF; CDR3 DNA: TGTGCCAGTAGTCAACAACGGCCCGACAGGCGTTATGAAAAACTGTTTTTT
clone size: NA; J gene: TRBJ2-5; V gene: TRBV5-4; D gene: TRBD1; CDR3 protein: CASSLEGAGGETQYF; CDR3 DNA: TGTGCCAGCAGCTTAGAGGGGGCAGGCGGGGAGACCCAGTACTTC
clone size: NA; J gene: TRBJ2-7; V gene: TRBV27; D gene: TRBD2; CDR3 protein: CASRRGGSYEQYF; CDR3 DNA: TGTGCCAGCAGACGCGGGGGTTCCTACGAGCAGTACTTC
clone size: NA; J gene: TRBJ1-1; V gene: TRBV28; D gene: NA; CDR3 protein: CASSLSGNTEAFF; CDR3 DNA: TGTGCCAGCAGTTTATCCGGGAACACTGAAGCTTTCTTT
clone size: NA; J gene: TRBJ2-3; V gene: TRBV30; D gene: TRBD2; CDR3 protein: CAWSVGSGREADTQYF; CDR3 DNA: TGTGCCTGGAGTGTGGGTAGCGGGAGGGAGGCAGATACGCAGTATTTT
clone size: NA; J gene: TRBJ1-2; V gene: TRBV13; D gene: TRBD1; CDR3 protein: CASSQGQGVYGYTF; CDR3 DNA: TGTGCCAGCAGCCAGGGACAGGGAGTCTATGGCTACACCTTC
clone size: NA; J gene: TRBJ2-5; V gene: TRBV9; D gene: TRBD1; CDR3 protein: CASSVGLGTGDQETQYF; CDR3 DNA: TGTGCCAGCAGCGTAGGGTTGGGGACAGGGGATCAAGAGACCCAGTACTTC